This T cell receptor (beta chain) was identified during a study of blood T cell repertoires in COVID-19. As for the study in general: Samples taken during acute and convalescent COVID-19 were collected in the United States, Italy and Spain.

Trimming removed 3 bases from V and 4 bases from J, with 7 bases in between. The germline CDR1 and CDR2 sequences are SGHAT and FQNNGV. The CDR3 is 13 amino acids. Original processing methods: Reference gene primer amplification gave estimated nucleated cell counts. Profiling relied on immunoSEQ multiplex PCR, and the TCRdb table lists in-frame clones only, not all of them. That table supplies the V and J calls and clone size; D and trimming were determined from the DNA. Among more than 50,000 clones listed, approximately 90% were seen once. Sequences were obtained from peripheral blood. The rearrangement links TRBV11-2 to TRBJ2-1, with D possibly being TRBD2 (6 bases). The receptor was isolated from a human donor in a cohort sampled during active COVID-19. CDR3 sequence (DNA): TGTGCCAGCAGCTTGGCGGGATACAATGAGCAGTTCTTC. This codes for CASSLAGYNEQFF.